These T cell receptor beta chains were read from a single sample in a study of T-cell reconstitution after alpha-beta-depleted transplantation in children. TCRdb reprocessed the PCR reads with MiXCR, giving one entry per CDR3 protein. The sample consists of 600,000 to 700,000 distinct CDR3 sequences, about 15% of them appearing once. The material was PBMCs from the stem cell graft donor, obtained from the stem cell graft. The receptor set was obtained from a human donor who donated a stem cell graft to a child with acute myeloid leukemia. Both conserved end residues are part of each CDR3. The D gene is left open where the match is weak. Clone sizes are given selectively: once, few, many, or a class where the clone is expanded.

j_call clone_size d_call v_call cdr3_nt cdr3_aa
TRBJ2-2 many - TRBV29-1 TGCAGCGTTGAAGATTTAACCGGGGAGCTGTTTTTT CSVEDLTGELFF
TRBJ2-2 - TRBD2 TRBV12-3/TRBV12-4 TGTGCCAGCAGTGATTCGGGAGGGATTTGGACCGGGGAGCTGTTTTTT CASSDSGGIWTGELFF
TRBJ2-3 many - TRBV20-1 TGCAGTGCTAGAGTAGGGGGGGGCACAGATACGCAGTATTTT CSARVGGGTDTQYF
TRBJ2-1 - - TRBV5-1 TGCGCCAGCCTCGATAGCGCGGGGCACAATGAGCAGTTCTTC CASLDSAGHNEQFF
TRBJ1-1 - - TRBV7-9 TGTGCCTGCAGCTTAGACGGGAACACTGAAGCTTTCTTT CACSLDGNTEAFF
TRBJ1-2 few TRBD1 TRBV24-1 TGTGCCACCAGTGAACCGACAGGGCATGGCTACACCTTC CATSEPTGHGYTF
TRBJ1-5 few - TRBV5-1 TGCGCCAGCAGCACGGACGGGCTATTGTGGCAGCCCCAGCATTTT CASSTDGLLWQPQHF
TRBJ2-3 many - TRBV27 TGTGCCAGCAGCAGGCTAGAATCAGATACGCAGTATTTT CASSRLESDTQYF
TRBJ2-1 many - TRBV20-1 TGCAGTGCTCCGGACCGGAAAAATGAGCAGTTCTTC CSAPDRKNEQFF
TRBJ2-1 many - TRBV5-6 TGTGCCAGCACCTTGGGGGCAGATAATGAGCAGTTCTTC CASTLGADNEQFF
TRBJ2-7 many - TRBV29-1 TGCAGCGTTGAAGGGGGGGCCAGCTCCTACGAGCAGTACTTC CSVEGGASSYEQYF
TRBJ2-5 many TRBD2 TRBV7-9 TGTGCCAGCAGCTCCGGACTAGTAGGGACCCAGTACTTC CASSSGLVGTQYF
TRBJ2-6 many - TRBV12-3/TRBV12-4 TGTGCCAGCAGTTTAATGGGGTACGGGGCCAACGTCCTGACTTTC CASSLMGYGANVLTF
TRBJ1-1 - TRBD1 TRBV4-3 TGCGCCAGCAGCCAAGCGACAGGGCGAATAGCTTTCTTT CASSQATGRIAFF
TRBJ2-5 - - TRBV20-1 TGCAGTGCTAGATGGAGGCAAGAGACCCAGTACTTC CSARWRQETQYF
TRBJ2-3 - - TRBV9 TGTGCCAGCTCCCACACCAGCACAGATACGCAGTATTTT CASSHTSTDTQYF
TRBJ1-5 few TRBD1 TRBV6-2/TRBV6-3 TGTGCCAGCAGTGTCTACGGGACAGCTAATCAGCCCCAGCATTTT CASSVYGTANQPQHF
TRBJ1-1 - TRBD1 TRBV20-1 TGCTGTGCCGTCAGGTCTGAGAAAGGGGGCAGTGGGACTGAAGCTTTCTTT CCAVRSEKGGSGTEAFF
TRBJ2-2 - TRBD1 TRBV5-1 TGCGCCAGCAGCACATCGGGACAGGGGAACACCGGGGAGCTGTTTTTT CASSTSGQGNTGELFF
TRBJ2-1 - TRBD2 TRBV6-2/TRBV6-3 TGTGCCAGCAGTTCCGACGGTCTAGCGGGGCCAAATGAGCAGTTCTTC CASSSDGLAGPNEQFF
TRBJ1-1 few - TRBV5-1 TGCGCCAGCAGCCTGAAAGGGCCCAGCATGAACACTGAAGCTTTCTTT CASSLKGPSMNTEAFF
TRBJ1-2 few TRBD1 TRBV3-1 TGTGCCAGCAGCCAGCGGACAGGGCGTGTTATCTCTGGCTACACCTTC CASSQRTGRVISGYTF
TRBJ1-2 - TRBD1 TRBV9 TGTGCCAGCAGCGGTCATAACAGGGGAGGCTACACCTTC CASSGHNRGGYTF
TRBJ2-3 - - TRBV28 TGTGCCAGCAGTTCCTCGGGACAGCAGTATTTT CASSSSGQQYF
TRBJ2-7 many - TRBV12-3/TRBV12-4 TGTGCCAGCAGTTTACTGCGGGACGGCTCGCTTTACGAGCAGTACTTC CASSLLRDGSLYEQYF
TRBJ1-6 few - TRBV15 TGTGCCACCAGCAGAGACCGGGCCGCAAATTCACCCCTCCACTTT CATSRDRAANSPLHF
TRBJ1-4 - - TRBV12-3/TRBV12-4 TGTGCCGGCAGAGAGACACGCATGGGAGAAAAACTGTTTTTT CAGRETRMGEKLFF
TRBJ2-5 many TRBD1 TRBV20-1 TGCAGTGCTGCCGTGGACAGGGGTGAGACCCAGTACTTC CSAAVDRGETQYF
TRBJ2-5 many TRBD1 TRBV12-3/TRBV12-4 TGTGCCAGCAGCCTGTTAAAACAGGGGAAGACCCAGTACTTC CASSLLKQGKTQYF
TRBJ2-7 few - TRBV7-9 TGTGCCCAAGATCAGGCGGCCTACGAGCAGTACTTC CAQDQAAYEQYF
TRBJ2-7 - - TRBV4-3 TGCGCCAGCAGCCAGGACCACCAGGGGTTTCCCTACGAGCAGTACTTC CASSQDHQGFPYEQYF
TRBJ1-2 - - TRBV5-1 TGCGCCAGCAGCGAGGATGGCAGGGAAGGTCGCTACACCTTC CASSEDGREGRYTF
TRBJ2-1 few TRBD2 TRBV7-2 TGTGCCAGCAGCTTACGAGTCGGGGGGGGAATATATGAGCAGTTCTTC CASSLRVGGGIYEQFF
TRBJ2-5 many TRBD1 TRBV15 TGTGCCACCAGCAGAGGACAGGGGGGGACCCAGTACTTC CATSRGQGGTQYF
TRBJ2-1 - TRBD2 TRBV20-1 TGCAGTAAGCCCGGGACTAGCGATGATGAGCAGTTCTTC CSKPGTSDDEQFF
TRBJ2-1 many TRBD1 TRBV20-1 TGCAGTGGAAACCCAACCGACCGATCACAGGGGGCAGGCGAGCAGTTCTTC CSGNPTDRSQGAGEQFF
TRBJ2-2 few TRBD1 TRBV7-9 TGTGCCAGCAGCTTATACGGGACAGGGTCGAACACCGGGGAGCTGTTTTTT CASSLYGTGSNTGELFF
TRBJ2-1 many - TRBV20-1 TGCAGTGCTAGAGGACTCTACAATGAGCAGTTCTTC CSARGLYNEQFF
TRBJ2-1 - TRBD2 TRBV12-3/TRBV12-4 TGTGCCAGCAGTATTGTGGGACTAGCGAAAAATGAGCAGTTCTTC CASSIVGLAKNEQFF